The clone carrying this T cell receptor beta chain was detected only a few times. The antigen is unknown. This entry comes from a study of T-cell reconstitution after alpha-beta-depleted transplantation in children. Regarding the study as a whole: T-cell numbers and diversity, one year after transplant, stemmed largely from T cells that were newly produced. The study reportedly traced alpha-beta T cells about two months after transplant to several hundred expanded graft clones.

Trimming took 5 bases from V and 0 from J, leaving 17 bases between them. The germline gives CDR1 SNHLY, CDR2 FYNNEI. CDR3 length equals 16 residues. Using unique molecular identifiers, the investigators prepared the TCRbeta library. TCRdb re-derived calls from the PCR reads in MiXCR, one entry per CDR3 protein. The sample contains approximately 430,000 distinct CDR3 sequences, around 15% of which appear only once. The chain has TRBV2 and TRBJ2-7, with D perhaps matching TRBD2 (5 bases). Source: PBMCs, mostly from graft donor cells, taken 360 days after TCRalphabeta/CD19-depleted stem cell transplant. The receptor comes from a boy in the first two years of life who had a stem cell transplant for Wiskott-Aldrich syndrome, so the T cells may come from the graft donor. The CDR3 reads CASSFIREHRSYEQYF. The CDR3 coding sequence is TGTGCCAGCAGTTTTATAAGGGAGCATCGCTCCTACGAGCAGTACTTC.